The 10 T cell receptor beta chains below come from one sample, sequenced in a study of T cells in Graves' hyperthyroidism and ophthalmopathy. The CDR3 regions of TCR beta were amplified from RNA transcripts. First-round RT-PCR of the TCR CDR3 relied on the HTBI primer set. TCRdb passed the multiplex PCR reads through MiXCR, listing each CDR3 protein once. The sample has some 550,000 distinct CDR3 sequences; about a fifth are singletons. The sample consisted of blood. These receptors originate from a young man with Graves' hyperthyroidism.

In its sample, this clonotype was seen many times. DNA for the CDR3: TGCGCCAGCAGCCCGGACAGGGCCCACGAGCAGTACTTC. It codes for CASSPDRAHEQYF. The gene calls are TRBV5-1 and TRBJ2-7; 8 bases map to TRBD1. This CDR3 region has 13 residues. The V gene's germline CDR1 is SGHRS and CDR2 YFSETQ. The J segment lost 5 bases and the V segment lost 4 bases, leaving 5 bases of the junction unmatched.

The rearrangement joins TRBV7-9 to TRBJ2-5; 8 bases agree with TRBD1. This CDR3 is 15 amino acids long. V shed 5 bases, J shed 2 bases, and the junction held 7 bases outside the gene matches. Germline V gives CDR1 SEHNR, CDR2 FQNEAQ (reference sequence). The CDR3 nucleotides are TGTGCCAGCAGCATAGACAGGGGAGGTCAAGAGACCCAGTACTTC. Residues: CASSIDRGGQETQYF.

This clonotype was found many times. The chain uses TRBV6-5 and TRBJ1-3; a weak D match, TRBD1 (5 bases). CDR3 size: 16 residues. V lost 2 bases and J 0 bases, leaving 11 bases between the germline ends. The germline V gene encodes CDR1 MNHEY and CDR2 SVGAGI. CDR3 nucleotide sequence: TGTGCCAGCAGTTACGGGGGACCGATCTCTGGAAACACCATATATTTT. This sequence encodes CASSYGGPISGNTIYF.

This clonotype turned up a few times. This sequence joins TRBV2 and TRBJ2-7, with 10 positions matching TRBD1. After removal of 1 base from V and 6 bases from J, the junction contained 15 bases not matched to a gene. Per germline, CDR1 SNHLY and CDR2 FYNNEI. This CDR3 is built from 18 residues. The CDR3 DNA sequence: TGTGCCAGCAGTGAAGAAGGAGACAGGGGGCTAGGTCGGTGCGAGCAGTACTTC. It is translated as CASSEEGDRGLGRCEQYF. The full variable domain, in which reference TRBV2 and TRBJ2-7 provide the parts outside the CDR3, is EPEVTQTPSHQVTQMGQEVILRCVPISNHLYFYWYRQILGQKVEFLVSFYNNEISEKSEIFDDQFSVERPDGSNFTLKIRSTKLEDSAMYFCASSEEGDRGLGRCEQYFGPGTRLTVT.

Many counts were recorded for this clonotype. V is TRBV5-1 and J is TRBJ2-5, with D maybe TRBD1 (6 bases). CDR3 length: 16 amino acids. Per germline, CDR1 SGHRS and CDR2 YFSETQ. The V and J ends lost 0 bases and 0 bases respectively, with 12 bases between them. CDR3 nucleotides: TGCGCCAGCAGCTTGGATGCAGGGGAGTACCAAGAGACCCAGTACTTC. Protein: CASSLDAGEYQETQYF.

This chain links TRBV27 with TRBJ1-4; D perhaps matches TRBD1 (6 bases). Germline V gives CDR1 MNHEY, CDR2 SMNVEV (reference sequence). The germline V and J ends were trimmed by 4 bases and 5 bases, with 11 bases remaining between them. The CDR3 is 14 amino acids. CDR3 region: CASSSRGGNEKLFF. The DNA for the CDR3 is TGTGCCAGCAGTTCCAGGGGAGGAAATGAAAAACTGTTTTTT.

This clonotype was picked up many times. V gene TRBV28 combines with J gene TRBJ1-5; 7 bases are shared with TRBD1. V trimming: 2 bases; J trimming: 4 bases; junction bases outside the gene matches: 5. The CDR3 consists of 15 residues. The germline V gene has CDR1 MDHEN and CDR2 SYDVKM. The CDR3, as DNA: TGTGCCAGCAGTTTACCGGGACAGCTTAATCAGCCCCAGCATTTT. It yields the protein CASSLPGQLNQPQHF.

This clonotype was counted at least ten times. This chain uses TRBV30 with TRBJ2-7; tentatively, D is TRBD1 or TRBD2 (5 bases each). In germline, CDR1 is GTSNPN, CDR2 SVGIG (reference sequence). Between the trimmed V and J ends, which lost 2 bases and 3 bases, there was a span of 17 bases. The CDR3 runs to 15 residues. CDR3 sequence: CAWSPIGVRGYEQYF. DNA for the CDR3: TGTGCCTGGAGTCCGATCGGGGTTAGGGGCTACGAGCAGTACTTC. Full variable domain (remainder filled in from reference TRBV30 and TRBJ2-7): SQTIHQWPATLVQPVGSPLSLECTVEGTSNPNLYWYRQAAGRGLQLLFYSVGIGQISSEVPQNLSASRPQDRQFILSSKKLLLSDSGFYLCAWSPIGVRGYEQYFGPGTRLTVT.

The CDR3 nucleotides read TGTGCCAGCGGTCAATCCGGGACCGGGGAGCTGTTTTTT. This gives the protein CASGQSGTGELFF. V is TRBV6-1 and J is TRBJ2-2; D is unclear. V was shortened by 8 bases and J by 5 bases, with 12 bases between the two germline ends. The CDR3 consists of 13 residues. The germline V gene has CDR1 MNHNS and CDR2 SASEGT.

This clonotype appeared a few times. V gene TRBV6-1 combines with J gene TRBJ1-1, with D possibly being TRBD1 (6 bases). The CDR3 spans 14 residues. CDR1 and CDR2 (germline): MNHNS, SASEGT. The V gene lost 6 bases and the J gene lost 4 bases, with 15 bases spanning the gap. The CDR3: CASSEGGGITEAFF. In DNA, the CDR3 is TGTGCCAGCAGCGAGGGAGGGGGGATCACTGAAGCTTTCTTT.